This T cell receptor beta chain comes out of a study of OX40 agonist ivuxolimab in advanced cancers. Unmatched junction bases numbered 12, after V lost 1 base and J lost 8 bases. CDR1 is SEHNR, CDR2 FQNEAQ, per germline (reference sequence). The CDR3 has 17 amino acids. Patients with a history of autoimmune disease or on systemic immunosuppression were excluded. The method was immunoSEQ multiplex PCR; TCRdb's version includes in-frame clones alone and lacks a portion of them. The repertoire holds about 46,000 clones, with 82% as singletons. J is TRBJ2-1 and V is TRBV7-9; 9 bases are shared with TRBD2. The receptor was derived from an adult with an advanced solid tumor such as melanoma, head and neck, liver or kidney cancer. The sequences come from CD4+ or CD8+ T cells sorted from blood, collected in a trial of the OX40 agonist ivuxolimab. CDR3 loop: CASSLGSLAGPRDEQFF. DNA for the CDR3: TGTGCCAGCAGCTTAGGAAGTCTAGCGGGGCCCCGCGATGAGCAGTTCTTC.